This is a list of T cell receptor beta chains from one sample in a study of graft-versus-host responses after intestinal transplantation. These receptors' antigens are unknown. Using immunoSEQ multiplex PCR, the repertoire was profiled, and TCRdb retains in-frame clones only, with some absent. The repertoire holds around 100,000 clones, with roughly 93% as singletons. Sequenced material: unstimulated CD8+ T cells sorted from spleen or lymph node cells, taken before transplant. These TCRs come from a human donor who was the organ donor for an intestinal transplant. Both conserved end residues are part of each CDR3. For some rows the clone size is stated as once, few or many, or as a class when expanded; others skip it.

clone_size,j_call,v_call,cdr3_aa
.,TRBJ2-1,TRBV5-6,CASSRLPGLADNEQFF
once,TRBJ2-7,TRBV2,CASSERDYSYEQYF
.,TRBJ1-5,TRBV12-5,CASGLRQGAEWYQPQHF
once,TRBJ1-1,TRBV30,CAWSLGRRTEAFF
.,TRBJ2-7,TRBV23-1,CASINDLYEQYF
once,TRBJ2-2,TRBV11-1,CASSFLTGELFF
.,TRBJ2-3,TRBV5-6,CASSLIDTQYF
.,TRBJ2-7,TRBV28,CASRQHGPYEQYF
.,TRBJ2-5,TRBV28,CASRPVGIQETQYF
.,TRBJ1-1,TRBV13,CASSLGRAALNTEAFF
.,TRBJ2-3,TRBV29-1,CSLLSPGAGTDTQYF
.,TRBJ1-2,TRBV4-1,CASSQEPADGYTF
.,TRBJ2-1,TRBV29-1,CSVVWGYEQFF
.,TRBJ2-5,TRBV10-3,CAISEGGVQETQYF
.,TRBJ2-1,TRBV27,CASSPTSGSLNEQFF
once,TRBJ1-5,TRBV21-1,CASSKSGRTGASSNQPQHF
.,TRBJ2-7,TRBV13,CASSFRTGVDEQYF
.,TRBJ2-1,TRBV7-9,CASSLELSSGRDSEQFF
.,TRBJ2-7,TRBV6-1,CASISGSANEQYF
.,TRBJ2-1,TRBV6-5,CASSVNWGSYNEQFF